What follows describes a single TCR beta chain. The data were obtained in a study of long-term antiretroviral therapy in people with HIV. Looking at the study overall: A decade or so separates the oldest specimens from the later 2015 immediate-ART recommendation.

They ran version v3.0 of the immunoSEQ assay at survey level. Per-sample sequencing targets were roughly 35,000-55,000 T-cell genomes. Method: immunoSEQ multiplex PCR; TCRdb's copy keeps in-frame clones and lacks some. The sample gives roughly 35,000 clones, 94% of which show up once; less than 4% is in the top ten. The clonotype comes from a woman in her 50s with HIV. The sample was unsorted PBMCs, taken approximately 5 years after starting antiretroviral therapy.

DNA for the CDR3: TGTGCCAGCAGCTTAGCGGGGTCCTCCTACAATGAGCAGTTCTTC. Its translation: CASSLAGSSYNEQFF. V is TRBV7-3 and J is TRBJ2-1; weak D call: TRBD2 (6 bases). The CDR3 consists of 15 residues. V was clipped by 2 bases and J by 0 bases, with 8 bases between them. The V gene's germline CDR1 is SGHTA and CDR2 FQGTGA.